What follows is one T cell receptor (beta chain) and its context. In germline, CDR1 is SGHKS, CDR2 YYEKEE (reference sequence). Germline trimming cut 3 bases from V and 4 bases from J; bases unmatched to any gene: 6. This CDR3 is 16 amino acids long. TCRdb's table, derived via immunoSEQ multiplex PCR, lists solely in-frame clones and lacks some. The repertoire consists of over 250,000 clones, with 90% occurring once and the leading ten covering about 2.4%. Recruits, aged roughly 18 to 90 years, lived in 20 to 30 US areas. Donors in Cohort 3 counted as recovered after two negative PCRs, clearance, or symptom resolution. The sample is drawn from a study of blood T cell repertoires in COVID-19. Study as a whole: Acute and convalescent COVID-19 specimens originated in the United States, Italy and Spain. The analysed material was cDNA or gDNA that came from T cells, B-cell-depleted T cells, or PBMCs.

The chain joins TRBV5-5 to TRBJ2-5; 13 bases agree with TRBD2. The source material was PBMCs or T cells enriched from blood (not recorded which). This TCR was recovered from a man in his 60s who had recovered from COVID-19. CDR3 sequence reads: CASSSGLAGVRETQYF. CDR3 nucleotides: TGTGCCAGCAGCTCCGGACTAGCGGGAGTAAGAGAGACCCAGTACTTC.